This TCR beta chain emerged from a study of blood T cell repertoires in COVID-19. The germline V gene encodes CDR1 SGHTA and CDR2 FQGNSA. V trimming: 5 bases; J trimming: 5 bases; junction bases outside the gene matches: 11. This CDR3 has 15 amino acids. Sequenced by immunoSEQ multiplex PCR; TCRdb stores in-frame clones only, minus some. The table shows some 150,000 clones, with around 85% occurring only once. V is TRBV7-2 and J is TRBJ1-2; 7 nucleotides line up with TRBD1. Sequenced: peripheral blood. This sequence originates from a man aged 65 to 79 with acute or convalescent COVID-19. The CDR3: CASSPWDSDAYGYTF. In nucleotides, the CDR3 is TGTGCCAGCAGCCCTTGGGACAGCGACGCGTATGGCTACACCTTC.